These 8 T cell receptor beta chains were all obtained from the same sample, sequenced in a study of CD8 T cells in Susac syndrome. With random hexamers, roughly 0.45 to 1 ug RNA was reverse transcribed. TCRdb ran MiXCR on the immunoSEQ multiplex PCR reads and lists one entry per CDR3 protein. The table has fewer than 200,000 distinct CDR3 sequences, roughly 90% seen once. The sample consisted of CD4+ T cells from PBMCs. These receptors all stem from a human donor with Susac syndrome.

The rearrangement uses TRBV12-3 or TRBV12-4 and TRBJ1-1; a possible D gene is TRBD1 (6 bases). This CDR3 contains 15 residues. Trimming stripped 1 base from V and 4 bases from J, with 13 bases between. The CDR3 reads CASSLGAGEGTEAFF. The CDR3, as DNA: TGTGCCAGCAGTTTAGGGGCAGGGGAGGGCACTGAAGCTTTCTTT.

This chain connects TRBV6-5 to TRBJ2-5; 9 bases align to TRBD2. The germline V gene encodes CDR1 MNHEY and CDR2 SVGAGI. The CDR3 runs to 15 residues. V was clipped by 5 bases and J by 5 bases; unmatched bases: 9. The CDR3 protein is CASSRAGGGGETQYF. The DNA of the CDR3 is TGTGCCAGCAGTCGCGCCGGCGGGGGGGGTGAGACCCAGTACTTC.

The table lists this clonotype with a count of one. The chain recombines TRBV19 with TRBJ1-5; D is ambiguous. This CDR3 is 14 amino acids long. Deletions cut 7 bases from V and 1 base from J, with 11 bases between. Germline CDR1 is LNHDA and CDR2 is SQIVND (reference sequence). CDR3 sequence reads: CASNILGSNQPQHF. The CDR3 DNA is TGTGCCAGTAACATACTTGGGAGCAATCAGCCCCAGCATTTT.

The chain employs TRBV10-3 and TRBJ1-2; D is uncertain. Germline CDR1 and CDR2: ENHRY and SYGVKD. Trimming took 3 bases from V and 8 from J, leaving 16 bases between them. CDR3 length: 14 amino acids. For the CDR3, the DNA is TGTGCCATCAGTGACTACGGGGTCGGAGAAGGCTACACCTTC. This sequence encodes CAISDYGVGEGYTF.

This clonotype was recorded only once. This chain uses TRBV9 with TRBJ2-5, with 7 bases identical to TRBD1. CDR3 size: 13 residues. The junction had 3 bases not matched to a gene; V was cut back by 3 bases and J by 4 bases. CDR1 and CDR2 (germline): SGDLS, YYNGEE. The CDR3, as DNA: TGTGCCAGCAGCGGACAGGGCTCAGAGACCCAGTACTTC. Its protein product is CASSGQGSETQYF.

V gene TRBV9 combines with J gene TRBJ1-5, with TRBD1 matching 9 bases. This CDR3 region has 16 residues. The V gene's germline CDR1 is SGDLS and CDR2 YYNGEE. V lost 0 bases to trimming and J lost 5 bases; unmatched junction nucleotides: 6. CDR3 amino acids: CASSVDGTGMDQPQHF. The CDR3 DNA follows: TGTGCCAGCAGCGTAGATGGGACAGGGATGGATCAGCCCCAGCATTTT.

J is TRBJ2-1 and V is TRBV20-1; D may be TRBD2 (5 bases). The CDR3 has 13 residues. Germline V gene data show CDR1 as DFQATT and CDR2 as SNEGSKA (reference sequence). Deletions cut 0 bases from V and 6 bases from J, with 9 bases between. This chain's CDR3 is CSARDNSGNEQFF. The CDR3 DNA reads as TGCAGTGCTAGAGATAACAGCGGCAATGAGCAGTTCTTC.

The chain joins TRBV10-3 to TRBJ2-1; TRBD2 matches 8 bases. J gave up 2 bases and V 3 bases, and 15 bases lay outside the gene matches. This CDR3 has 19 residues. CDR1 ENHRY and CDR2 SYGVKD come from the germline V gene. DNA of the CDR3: TGTGCCATCAGTGAATCCCGAAACTCAGCGGGAGCTACCTACAATGAGCAGTTCTTC. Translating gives CAISESRNSAGATYNEQFF.